The present T cell receptor (beta chain) was sequenced within a study of control samples from healthy donors and cancer patients. Data came from immunoSEQ multiplex PCR; TCRdb stores just in-frame clones and leaves some out. This sample has about 83,000 clones, with roughly 91% found just once. This clone has more than one count but fewer than ten. V shed 4 bases, J shed 5 bases, and the junction held 0 bases outside the gene matches. Germline values: CDR1 SNHLY, CDR2 FYNNEI. The CDR3 consists of 13 residues. The specimen was blood. The V call is TRBV2, the J call TRBJ1-5; TRBD1 matches 9 bases. The receptor comes from a man between 45 and 60 years old in good health. Here the CDR3 reads CASSGTGDQPQHF. CDR3 coding DNA: TGTGCCAGCAGTGGGACAGGGGATCAGCCCCAGCATTTT.